Shown below are 18 T cell receptor beta chains from a single sample sequenced in a study of cytomegalovirus exposure and HLA in healthy donors. The PCR employed 60 Vbeta primers together with 13 Jbeta primers. Measured with immunoSEQ multiplex PCR; TCRdb has only the in-frame clones, and not every one. This table holds tens of thousands of clones, around 81% found once. The sequenced material came from PBMCs. The receptors come from a male donor in good health and CMV-seronegative.

J is TRBJ1-2 and V is TRBV7-9; maybe TRBD1 (6 bases). The CDR3 has 14 amino acids. CDR1 SEHNR and CDR2 FQNEAQ come from the germline V gene (reference sequence). The V gene lost 5 bases and the J gene lost 7 bases, with 17 bases spanning the gap. CDR3 sequence (DNA): TGTGCCAGCAGCGCCCAACAGGGTTCGGGTGGCTACACCTTC. This codes for CASSAQQGSGGYTF.

The CDR3 loop is CASSPRGQGGNEQFF. CDR3 sequence (DNA): TGTGCCAGCTCACCCCGGGGACAGGGTGGAAATGAGCAGTTCTTC. The genes are TRBV18 and TRBJ2-1; 9 bases are shared with TRBD1. The CDR3 loop spans 15 amino acids. The germline V gene encodes CDR1 KGHSH and CDR2 LQKENI. V lost 3 bases, J lost 7 bases, and 7 bases stayed unmatched.

The rearrangement links TRBV19 to TRBJ2-2; D unclear. The ends were cut back, 8 bases at V and 2 bases at J, with 21 bases in the middle. The CDR3 has 17 residues. CDR1 is LNHDA, CDR2 SQIVND, per germline (reference sequence). DNA of the CDR3: TGTGCCAGTGCTCGACTTAAGGCTGATAGAAACACCGGGGAGCTGTTTTTT. It codes for CASARLKADRNTGELFF.

The genes are TRBV5-1 and TRBJ2-1, with 11 positions matching TRBD2. V shed 0 bases and J 1 base; nucleotides not matched to a gene: 9. CDR1 SGHRS and CDR2 YFSETQ come from the germline V gene. This CDR3 region has 19 residues. In nucleotides, the CDR3 is TGCGCCAGCAGCTTGGCGTCTCCCTTAGCGGGGGGGTCCTACAATGAGCAGTTCTTC. It encodes CASSLASPLAGGSYNEQFF.

This clone was seen a few times. The rearrangement links TRBV7-9 to TRBJ2-1, with 12 bases that match TRBD2. V trimming: 4 bases; J trimming: 9 bases; junction bases outside the gene matches: 10. The CDR3 length is 16 residues. Germline V gene lookup returns CDR1 SEHNR and CDR2 FQNEAQ (reference sequence). CDR3 nucleotide sequence: TGTGCCAGCAGCTCCTCAGCGACTAGCGGGAGCGTTGAGCAGTTCTTC. Encoded protein: CASSSSATSGSVEQFF.

J is TRBJ2-7 and V is TRBV6-1, with D possibly being TRBD1 (6 bases). Germline V lookup: CDR1 MNHNS, CDR2 SASEGT. The CDR3 sequence is 14 residues long. V was trimmed by 2 bases and J by 2 bases, leaving 10 bases between them. The CDR3 protein is CASSERQVPYEQYF. The CDR3 DNA reads TGTGCCAGCAGTGAACGACAGGTCCCCTACGAGCAGTACTTC.

The J gene is TRBJ2-5, the V gene TRBV29-1; the match to TRBD1 covers 8 bases. This CDR3 is built from 13 residues. Looked up from germline, CDR1 is SQVTM and CDR2 is ANQGSEA. V dropped 4 bases and J dropped 14; count of bases not matched to a gene: 15. CDR3 amino acids: CSVGKEGTGQEYF. CDR3 nucleotides: TGCAGCGTTGGAAAGGAGGGGACAGGCCAGGAATACTTC.

The chain combines TRBV30 with TRBJ2-7; D might be TRBD1 (6 bases). Trimming left V 5 bases short and J 2 bases short, with 13 bases between. Germline-derived CDR1 and CDR2 are GTSNPN and SVGIG (reference sequence). The CDR3 spans 13 residues. DNA of the CDR3: TGTGCCTGGGACGACAGGCCGACCTACGAGCAGTACTTC. Translation gives CAWDDRPTYEQYF.

This chain uses TRBV9 with TRBJ2-7, with TRBD1 identical over 9 bases. CDR1 is SGDLS, CDR2 YYNGEE, per germline. V trimming: 4 bases; J trimming: 4 bases; junction bases outside the gene matches: 6. The CDR3 spans 14 residues. CDR3 sequence reads: CASSRGDRAYEQYF. As DNA, the CDR3 is TGTGCCAGCAGCCGAGGGGACAGGGCTTACGAGCAGTACTTC.

This chain joins TRBV6-6 and TRBJ1-1; the D is unclear. Germline CDR1 is MNHNY and CDR2 is SVGAGI (reference sequence). Trimming took off 5 bases at V and 7 bases at J, with 14 bases between the two ends. This CDR3 comprises 13 residues. CDR3 in amino acids: CASSPGEGSEAFF. CDR3 coding DNA: TGTGCCAGCAGTCCCGGGGAGGGAAGTGAAGCTTTCTTT.

CDR3 nucleotide sequence: TGTGCCACCAGCCAGACAGCCCCCTACGAGCAGTACTTC. Translation gives CATSQTAPYEQYF. This chain joins TRBV15 and TRBJ2-7, with TRBD1 as a possible D gene (5 bases). This CDR3 is built from 13 residues. Germline V gives CDR1 LNHNV, CDR2 YYDKDF (reference sequence). Trimming left V 5 bases short and J 2 bases short, with 10 bases between.

This clone was picked up a small number of times. The genes are TRBV7-2 and TRBJ1-1; no reliable D call. CDR3 length: 14 amino acids. CDR1 and CDR2 (germline): SGHTA, FQGNSA. Deletions cut 1 base from V and 4 bases from J, with 10 bases between. In DNA form, the CDR3 reads TGTGCCAGCAGCTTAGTCACTGATGGCACTGAAGCTTTCTTT. Its protein product is CASSLVTDGTEAFF.

The V call is TRBV27, the J call TRBJ1-2, with 8 bases aligning to TRBD1. The germline V gene has CDR1 MNHEY and CDR2 SMNVEV (reference sequence). This CDR3 has 14 residues. V shed 4 bases, J shed 5 bases, and the junction held 6 bases outside the gene matches. The CDR3 DNA follows: TGTGCCAGCAGTTCCCGGACAGGGAGATATGGCTACACCTTC. Its translation: CASSSRTGRYGYTF.

This chain uses TRBV4-1 with TRBJ2-3; D uncertain. V was trimmed by 0 bases and J by 7 bases, leaving 14 bases between them. Germline assignment: CDR1 MGHRA and CDR2 YSYEKL. The CDR3 totals 15 residues. CDR3 residues: CASSQEVESWHTQYF. The CDR3 coding sequence is TGCGCCAGCAGCCAAGAGGTGGAGAGTTGGCATACGCAGTATTTT.

The rearrangement joins TRBV5-8 to TRBJ2-3; D ambiguous. Deletions cut 0 bases from V and 0 bases from J, with 5 bases between. The CDR3 consists of 14 residues. Germline V gene lookup returns CDR1 SGHTS and CDR2 YDEGEE. The CDR3 DNA is TGTGCCAGCAGCTTGGGCCTAAGCACAGATACGCAGTATTTT. Its protein product is CASSLGLSTDTQYF.

The rearrangement joins TRBV19 to TRBJ2-5, with D unclear. Germline assignment: CDR1 LNHDA and CDR2 SQIVND (reference sequence). The V and J ends lost 5 bases and 4 bases respectively, with 11 bases between them. CDR3 length equals 13 residues. The CDR3: CASSPLLGETQYF. DNA of the CDR3: TGTGCCAGTAGTCCCCTCCTCGGAGAGACCCAGTACTTC.

This chain joins TRBV27 and TRBJ2-1; 8 bases map to TRBD1. Per the germline V gene, CDR1 is MNHEY and CDR2 is SMNVEV (reference sequence). The CDR3 spans 16 residues. The ends lost 4 bases at V and 8 bases at J; junction bases unmatched: 13. In nucleotides, the CDR3 is TGTGCCAGCAGTTCACACCAGGGGGCCACTCATGATGAGCAGTTCTTC. It translates to CASSSHQGATHDEQFF.

This clone was seen a handful of times. This sequence joins TRBV5-1 and TRBJ2-1; D unresolved. The V and J ends lost 2 bases and 3 bases respectively, with 15 bases between them. The CDR3 loop spans 16 amino acids. Per the germline V gene, CDR1 is SGHRS and CDR2 is YFSETQ. DNA of the CDR3: TGCGCCAGCAGCTTTACTCTTAGAACGGTCTACAATGAGCAGTTCTTC. Its protein product is CASSFTLRTVYNEQFF.